One and the same sample provided the 26 T cell receptor beta chains below, sequenced in a study of blood T cell repertoires in COVID-19. Sequencing used immunoSEQ multiplex PCR; TCRdb keeps in-frame clones, though not all of them. The sample shows under 45,000 clones, around 85% of them seen only once. Sequences were obtained from peripheral blood. These receptors came from a man over 45 with active COVID-19.

The V call is TRBV7-9, the J call TRBJ1-1; tentatively, D is TRBD1 (5 bases). CDR1 is SEHNR and CDR2 is FQNEAQ in the germline V gene (reference sequence). Trimming left V 3 bases short and J 2 bases short, with 10 bases between. The CDR3 is 14 amino acids. The CDR3 sequence is CASSFTQVNTEAFF. The CDR3 DNA reads as TGTGCCAGCAGCTTTACACAGGTAAACACTGAAGCTTTCTTT.

This sequence joins TRBV28 and TRBJ2-2; 8 positions match TRBD1. This CDR3 spans 15 amino acids. Germline trimming cut 6 bases from V and 2 bases from J; bases unmatched to any gene: 5. CDR1 is MDHEN and CDR2 is SYDVKM in the germline V gene. The CDR3 loop is CASRKGTGNTGELFF. CDR3 DNA: TGTGCCAGCAGAAAAGGGACAGGAAACACCGGGGAGCTGTTTTTT. Full variable domain (outside the CDR3, taken from reference TRBV28 and TRBJ2-2): DVKVTQSSRYLVKRTGEKVFLECVQDMDHENMFWYRQDPGLGLRLIYFSYDVKMKEKGDIPEGYSVSREKKERFSLILESASTNQTSMYLCASRKGTGNTGELFFGEGSRLTVL.

V usage is TRBV7-2 and J usage is TRBJ1-2; the match to TRBD1 covers 7 bases. The J segment lost 8 bases and the V segment lost 1 base, leaving 7 bases of the junction unmatched. Germline values: CDR1 SGHTA, CDR2 FQGNSA. The CDR3 spans 14 residues. The CDR3 DNA sequence: TGTGCCAGCAGCTTAGACCGACAGGGTAACGGCTACACCTTC. The encoded protein is CASSLDRQGNGYTF.

The rearrangement links TRBV5-1 to TRBJ2-7, with 7 bases fitting TRBD1. This CDR3 spans 14 amino acids. Looked up from germline, CDR1 is SGHRS and CDR2 is YFSETQ. With 5 bases clipped from V and 4 bases from J, the junction kept 9 bases outside the gene matches. The CDR3 loop is CASRDPGQPYEQYF. DNA of the CDR3: TGCGCCAGCAGGGATCCGGGACAGCCTTACGAGCAGTACTTC.

The chain carries TRBV20-1 and TRBJ2-1; TRBD1 aligns across 7 bases. Germline CDR1 and CDR2: DFQATT and SNEGSKA (reference sequence). CDR3 length: 14 amino acids. V trimming: 3 bases; J trimming: 6 bases; junction bases outside the gene matches: 8. The CDR3 DNA reads TGCAGTGCTAGTTCCGGGACAGCCCTCAATGAGCAGTTCTTC. Encoded protein: CSASSGTALNEQFF.

This clone was counted a single time. This chain connects TRBV7-9 to TRBJ1-2; D might be TRBD1 (6 bases). Looked up from germline, CDR1 is SEHNR and CDR2 is FQNEAQ (reference sequence). This CDR3 has 14 residues. V lost 3 bases and J 1 base, leaving 9 bases between the germline ends. In DNA, the CDR3 is TGTGCCAGCAGCTTTGGACAGAGTAACTATGGCTACACCTTC. It translates to CASSFGQSNYGYTF.

The rearrangement uses TRBV7-2 and TRBJ1-2; 8 bases align to TRBD1. There are 14 residues in the CDR3. V was clipped by 5 bases and J by 8 bases; unmatched bases: 10. Germline CDR1 reads SGHTA; CDR2 reads FQGNSA. CDR3 coding DNA: TGTGCCAGCAGCCCTGGACAGGGAGAGGGAGGCTACACCTTC. Translation: CASSPGQGEGGYTF. The full variable domain, completed using reference TRBV7-2 and TRBJ1-2, is GAGVSQSPSNKVTEKGKDVELRCDPISGHTALYWYRQSLGQGLEFLIYFQGNSAPDKSGLPSDRFSAERTGGSVSTLTIQRTQQEDSAVYLCASSPGQGEGGYTFGSGTRLTVV.

V gene TRBV21-1 combines with J gene TRBJ2-7; no check of the table's D call, TRBD2, against the DNA was made. TRBV21-1 represents a pseudogene. The CDR3 runs 15 residues. CDR3 nucleotides: TGTGCCAGCAGCATTGGGACTAGCAGTCCCTACGAGCAGTACTTC. It codes for CASSIGTSSPYEQYF.

The genes are TRBV5-8 and TRBJ2-6; D gene unclear. Germline CDR1 is SGHTS and CDR2 is YDEGEE. V lost 3 bases and J 0 bases, leaving 10 bases between the germline ends. This CDR3 has 16 residues. In nucleotides, the CDR3 is TGTGCCAGCAGCTATAGACGGGTCTCTGGGGCCAACGTCCTGACTTTC. It codes for CASSYRRVSGANVLTF.

The V gene is TRBV23-1, the J gene TRBJ2-7; the D is unclear. TRBV23-1 is classed as an ORF, of uncertain function. Between the trimmed V and J ends, which lost 7 bases and 0 bases, there was a span of 13 bases. This CDR3 is built from 14 residues. CDR3 sequence: CASNDFKSSYEQYF. The DNA for the CDR3 is TGCGCCAGCAATGACTTCAAGAGCTCCTACGAGCAGTACTTC.

V usage is TRBV5-6 and J usage is TRBJ2-3; perhaps TRBD2 as D (5 bases). CDR3 length: 16 residues. Trimming pared 0 bases from V and 0 bases from J, leaving 11 bases between. CDR1 and CDR2 from the germline V gene are SGHDT and YYEEEE. The CDR3 DNA reads TGTGCCAGCAGCTTGGCCCTAAGAGGGAGCACAGATACGCAGTATTTT. Its protein product is CASSLALRGSTDTQYF.

V is TRBV5-5 and J is TRBJ2-7; 7 bases map to TRBD1. The CDR3 covers 11 residues. V lost 7 bases to trimming and J lost 6 bases; unmatched junction nucleotides: 4. Germline assignment: CDR1 SGHKS and CDR2 YYEKEE (reference sequence). The CDR3 DNA reads TGTGCCAGCGGACAGGTCGGCGAGCAGTACTTC. It encodes CASGQVGEQYF.

The chain joins TRBV7-2 to TRBJ1-1; D might be TRBD1 (5 bases). Deletions cut 6 bases from V and 2 bases from J, with 10 bases between. The CDR3 length is 13 residues. CDR1 SGHTA and CDR2 FQGNSA come from the germline V gene. In nucleotides, the CDR3 is TGTGCCAGCAGAGCTGACAGAAACACTGAAGCTTTCTTT. This translates into CASRADRNTEAFF.

The gene calls are TRBV12-3 or TRBV12-4 and TRBJ1-2; D is ambiguous. V shed 1 base and J shed 4 bases, with 7 bases lying between them. The CDR3 has 13 amino acids. CDR3 region: CASSLGRSYGYTF. As DNA, the CDR3 is TGTGCCAGCAGTTTAGGACGGAGCTATGGCTACACCTTC.

The J gene is TRBJ2-7, the V gene TRBV28; TRBD2 aligns across 8 bases. The CDR3 totals 14 residues. Germline V gene sequence: CDR1 MDHEN, CDR2 SYDVKM. Trimming took 7 bases from V and 6 from J; bases not matched to a gene: 11. The CDR3 DNA sequence: TGTGCCAGCACAGGGGCGGGAGGTGGAAGCGAGCAGTACTTC. Protein sequence: CASTGAGGGSEQYF.

This clone was observed a single time. The chain carries TRBV9 and TRBJ2-5, with 11 nucleotides matching TRBD2. Germline V gene sequence: CDR1 SGDLS, CDR2 YYNGEE. The CDR3 is made up of 16 amino acids. V shed 0 bases and J 5 bases; nucleotides not matched to a gene: 6. CDR3 DNA: TGTGCCAGCAGCGTAGGTAGCGGGGGGGCCTGGGAGACCCAGTACTTC. Translation: CASSVGSGGAWETQYF.

This chain connects TRBV12-3 or TRBV12-4 to TRBJ1-1; D uncertain. V lost 6 bases and J 2 bases, leaving 10 bases between the germline ends. The CDR3 runs 13 residues. The CDR3 DNA is TGTGCCAGCAGCTCCACAGCCAACACTGAAGCTTTCTTT. Translating gives CASSSTANTEAFF.

The chain links TRBV24-1 to TRBJ2-5; 7 bases map to TRBD1. Germline CDR1 reads KGHDR; CDR2 reads SFDVKD. The junction had 8 bases not matched to a gene; V was cut back by 5 bases and J by 3 bases. This CDR3 comprises 15 residues. The CDR3 protein is CATSGPATGEETQYF. In DNA form, the CDR3 reads TGTGCCACCAGTGGACCTGCAACAGGGGAAGAGACCCAGTACTTC.

This chain joins TRBV5-4 and TRBJ1-1; no definite D call. Germline V CDR1 and CDR2: SGHNT, YYREEE (reference sequence). The CDR3 runs to 16 residues. V shed 0 bases and J shed 2 bases, with 14 bases lying between them. The CDR3 bases are TGTGCCAGCAGCTTGGCCGTCAACAGAATTAACACTGAAGCTTTCTTT. Translating gives CASSLAVNRINTEAFF.

V is TRBV7-8 and J is TRBJ1-5; 8 bases agree with TRBD1. The V gene's germline CDR1 is SGHVS and CDR2 FQNEAQ. The CDR3 runs to 17 residues. With 5 bases clipped from V and 2 bases from J, the junction kept 11 bases outside the gene matches. CDR3 bases: TGTGCCAGCAGCCAAAGAGACAGGGGAAGGGGCAATCAGCCCCAGCATTTT. Encoded protein: CASSQRDRGRGNQPQHF.

This clone was detected a few times. The chain combines TRBV3-1 (or the pseudogene TRBV3-2) with TRBJ2-1; 9 bases map to TRBD2. This CDR3 comprises 17 residues. The V gene's germline CDR1 is LGHDT and CDR2 YNNKEL (reference sequence). V lost 0 bases and J lost 7; bases outside the gene matches: 10. The CDR3 bases are TGTGCCAGCAGCCAAGACTACGCGGGAGGGAGTGGGAATGAGCAGTTCTTC. Translated: CASSQDYAGGSGNEQFF.

The V call is TRBV10-3, the J call TRBJ1-2; 12 positions agree with TRBD1. V lost 8 bases to trimming and J lost 8 bases; unmatched junction nucleotides: 15. The CDR3 contains 16 residues. Germline CDR1 is ENHRY and CDR2 is SYGVKD. CDR3 in DNA: TGTGCCATCGGGGTGGGGACAGGGGGCGTTCTTCAAGGCTACACCTTC. It is translated as CAIGVGTGGVLQGYTF.

This clone has just one count. The chain recombines TRBV7-2 with TRBJ2-1, with D maybe TRBD2 (6 bases). The germline CDR1 and CDR2 sequences are SGHTA and FQGNSA. This CDR3 has 14 amino acids. Trimming removed 0 bases at V and 4 bases at J, with 7 bases between. The CDR3 loop reads CASSLASGYNEQFF. DNA of the CDR3: TGTGCCAGCAGCTTAGCTAGCGGTTACAATGAGCAGTTCTTC.

The J gene is TRBJ2-3, the V gene TRBV7-9; weak D call: TRBD2 (5 bases). The length of the CDR3 is 16 residues. Deletions cut 5 bases from V and 0 bases from J, with 15 bases between. Germline assignment: CDR1 SEHNR and CDR2 FQNEAQ (reference sequence). The CDR3 DNA reads TGTGCCAGCAGCCCCCTCCGAGCGGCCAGCACAGATACGCAGTATTTT. Translation gives CASSPLRAASTDTQYF.

The V call is TRBV6-4, the J call TRBJ1-2; 8 bases match TRBD1. Germline CDR1 is MRHNA and CDR2 is SNTAGT. J gave up 13 bases and V 5 bases, and 9 bases lay outside the gene matches. The CDR3 extends over 12 amino acids. CDR3 sequence reads: CASSPGQGRFTF. CDR3 DNA sequence: TGTGCCAGCAGTCCTGGACAGGGTAGATTCACCTTC.

The rearrangement uses TRBV28 and TRBJ1-2; no clear D. The CDR3 totals 12 residues. The ends were cut back, 5 bases at V and 7 bases at J, with 11 bases in the middle. CDR1 and CDR2 (germline): MDHEN, SYDVKM. CDR3 sequence reads: CASSMPIAGYTF. In DNA, the CDR3 is TGTGCCAGCAGTATGCCTATTGCTGGCTACACCTTC.